This T cell receptor (beta chain) is drawn from a study of circulating and synovial CD4+ cells in juvenile arthritis. With regard to this clone: Antigen specificity is unknown.

This CDR3 comprises 12 residues. Germline-derived CDR1 and CDR2 are SNHLY and FYNNEI. V was shortened by 7 bases and J by 1 base, with 7 bases between the two germline ends. General observations from the study: T cell genome counts differed by at least an order of magnitude between CPL and CD4 samples.

Sequencing used immunoSEQ multiplex PCR; TCRdb keeps in-frame clones, though not all of them. The sample records 30,000 to 40,000 clones, about 95% being singletons. The chain uses TRBV2 and TRBJ2-5; tentative D call: TRBD2 (5 bases). The receptor comes from a human donor with juvenile idiopathic arthritis. Sequencing input: CD4+ T cells from blood. DNA of the CDR3: TGTGCCAGCAACGGGGTCCAAGAGACCCAGTACTTC. Its translation is CASNGVQETQYF.